The 12 T cell receptor beta chains listed next were all sequenced from one sample in a study of Graves' ophthalmopathy and Graves' hyperthyroidism. RNA transcripts were the source from which TCR beta CDR3 regions were amplified. The workflow started with a first-round RT-PCR run with HTBI primers and then moved on to a second-round multiplex PCR. TCRdb reanalysed the multiplex PCR reads using MiXCR and keeps one entry per CDR3 protein. The data contain a few hundred thousand distinct CDR3 sequences, less than 40% of them singletons. The sequenced sample was peripheral blood or thyroid tissue (not recorded which). Source of these receptors: an adult man with Graves' hyperthyroidism.

Notes on this clonotype: At one end the junction does not follow the germline gene, possibly because of a read error. This sequence joins TRBV4-1 and TRBJ2-5; the D is unclear. Germline V gene lookup returns CDR1 MGHRA and CDR2 YSYEKL. The CDR3 has 8 residues. The CDR3 spells CASSQAPF. The DNA for the CDR3 is TGCGCCAGCAGCCAAGCCCCCTTC.

Only a few counts were recorded for this clonotype. This chain uses TRBV12-3 or TRBV12-4 with TRBJ1-5; TRBD1 might be the D (5 bases). V lost 8 bases and J 5 bases, leaving 13 bases between the germline ends. CDR3 size: 13 residues. The CDR3 spells CASRLRGDQPQHF. DNA of the CDR3: TGTGCCAGCCGCCTTAGGGGAGATCAGCCCCAGCATTTT.

V and J are TRBV28 and TRBJ2-5; D is perhaps TRBD1 or TRBD2 (7 bases each). Germline V gene lookup returns CDR1 MDHEN and CDR2 SYDVKM. CDR3 length equals 16 residues. V was pared by 6 bases and J by 3 bases, with 20 bases between. The CDR3 nucleotides are TGTGCCAGCAGGTCCGGTGGGCAGGGGGGGAAAGAGACCCAGTACTTC. Translation: CASRSGGQGGKETQYF.

The V gene is TRBV5-6, the J gene TRBJ2-7, with 15 bases that match TRBD2. The DNA end favors TRBJ2-1, so the J call may be wrong. The CDR3 has 17 residues. Germline V gives CDR1 SGHDT, CDR2 YYEEEE. The CDR3 nucleotides are TGTGCCAGCAGCCCCGGACTAGCGGGAGGGGATAGTTATGAGCAGTTCTTC. Its protein product is CASSPGLAGGDSYEQFF.

The sample holds a few counts of this clonotype. The V call is TRBV5-6, the J call TRBJ1-5; the match to TRBD1 covers 8 bases. The CDR3 loop spans 16 amino acids. Trimming removed 4 bases from V and 0 bases from J; junction bases left unmatched: 6. CDR1 and CDR2 (germline): SGHDT, YYEEEE. This CDR3 is CASSRSGGLSNQPQHF. DNA for the CDR3: TGTGCCAGCAGCCGCTCAGGGGGCCTTAGCAATCAGCCCCAGCATTTT.

This clonotype was picked up many times. This sequence joins TRBV12-3 or TRBV12-4 and TRBJ1-3, with no clear D. The CDR3 is 13 residues long. Trimming cost V 3 bases and J 4 bases, with 7 bases left between them. The CDR3 coding sequence is TGTGCCAGCAGTTTGCTCGAGGGAAACACCATATATTTT. Residues: CASSLLEGNTIYF.

This clonotype was counted ten times or more. The V gene is TRBV10-3, the J gene TRBJ1-3, with no clear D. There are 16 residues in the CDR3. The V gene's germline CDR1 is ENHRY and CDR2 SYGVKD. V lost 2 bases, J lost 0 bases, and 11 bases lay in between. The CDR3 reads CAISEGGPSSGNTIYF. CDR3 coding DNA: TGTGCCATCAGTGAGGGAGGACCGTCCTCTGGAAACACCATATATTTT.

Remarks on this clonotype: This sequence may be a read error, since a much larger clone differs from it by one base. The V and J genes are TRBV3-1 and TRBJ1-6; no firm D call. CDR3 length: 15 residues. CDR1 and CDR2 from the germline V gene are LGHDT and YNNKEL (reference sequence). The CDR3 DNA follows: TGTGCCAGCGGCCAAGCTGGACGGAACGAAATACCCCTCCACTTT. This codes for CASGQAGRNEIPLHF.

This clonotype showed up many times. Written as DNA, the CDR3 is TGTGCCAGCAGCCAAGACGGGGCGAACCAAGAGACCCAGTACTTC. Amino acid sequence: CASSQDGANQETQYF. J is TRBJ2-5 and V is TRBV4-2; D tentatively fits TRBD1 or TRBD2 (5 bases each). The CDR3 covers 15 residues. CDR1 LGHNA and CDR2 YNFKEQ come from the germline V gene. V shed 0 bases and J shed 0 bases, with 8 bases lying between them.

In its sample, this clonotype was seen many times. J is TRBJ1-5 and V is TRBV25-1; D perhaps matches TRBD1 (6 bases). CDR1 and CDR2 from the germline V gene are MGHDK and SYGVNS. This CDR3 has 14 residues. Trimming left V 2 bases short and J 5 bases short, with 10 bases between. CDR3 coding DNA: TGTGCCAGCAGTGAAGGGGGGCTAGATCAGCCCCAGCATTTT. It specifies CASSEGGLDQPQHF.

This chain joins TRBV29-1 and TRBJ2-7; possible D gene TRBD1, 5 bases. In germline, CDR1 is SQVTM, CDR2 ANQGSEA. Trimming left V 3 bases short and J 5 bases short, with 11 bases between. CDR3 length: 12 residues. The CDR3 DNA is TGCAGCGTTGATAGGGGATCCCACGAGCAGTACTTC. It codes for CSVDRGSHEQYF.

This chain links TRBV29-1 with TRBJ2-3; a weak D match, TRBD1 (5 bases). CDR1 is SQVTM and CDR2 is ANQGSEA in the germline V gene. This CDR3 has 14 amino acids. The V gene lost 4 bases and the J gene lost 0 bases, with 11 bases spanning the gap. For the CDR3, the DNA is TGCAGCGTTGCCGGACATTCTAGCACAGATACGCAGTATTTT. Protein: CSVAGHSSTDTQYF.